Listed here are 7 T cell receptor beta chains from one sample, sequenced in a study of patients and donors after allogeneic stem cell transplantation. One entry per CDR3 protein results from TCRdb running MiXCR on the RT-PCR reads. The table records about 40,000 distinct CDR3 sequences, about 31% of them present only once. The material sequenced was blood, either unsorted or a sorted T cell fraction (not recorded which). These receptors came from a human donor who was either an allogeneic HSCT recipient or a stem cell or donor lymphocyte infusion donor (not recorded which). It is not recorded whose cells these are; they may come from a transplant donor.

The chain combines TRBV6-5 with TRBJ1-2; TRBD1 might be the D (6 bases). The germline CDR1 and CDR2 sequences are MNHEY and SVGAGI. V was clipped by 5 bases and J by 2 bases, with 12 bases between them. The CDR3 loop spans 14 amino acids. CDR3 nucleotide sequence: TGTGCCAGCAGTAGATGGACAGCAAACTATGGCTACACCTTC. Its translation is CASSRWTANYGYTF.

The rearrangement uses TRBV5-1 and TRBJ2-7; D call uncertain. The V end was cut by 1 base, the J end by 1 base, with 12 bases between. The CDR3 runs to 15 residues. Germline V CDR1 and CDR2: SGHRS, YFSETQ. The CDR3 spells CASSLMADGSYEQYF. The CDR3 bases are TGCGCCAGCAGCTTGATGGCGGATGGATCCTACGAGCAGTACTTC.

As to this clonotype: This may come from a read error, since a much larger clone is one base off. The chain links TRBV4-1 to TRBJ1-6; no reliable D call. In germline, CDR1 is MGHRA, CDR2 YSYEKL. The CDR3 runs to 12 residues. As DNA, the CDR3 is TGCGCCTGCAGCCAAGTATTCTCACCCCTCCACTTT. Protein: CACSQVFSPLHF.

This chain links TRBV7-8 with TRBJ1-2; 8 nucleotides line up with TRBD1. The CDR3 covers 15 residues. Per germline, CDR1 SGHVS and CDR2 FQNEAQ. V was pared by 1 base and J by 3 bases, with 4 bases of the junction left unmatched. The CDR3 DNA reads as TGTGCCAGCAGCTTAGGAGACAGGGGCGACTATGGCTACACCTTC. Protein sequence: CASSLGDRGDYGYTF.

The rearrangement uses TRBV6-5 and TRBJ1-2; D not resolved. The germline V gene has CDR1 MNHEY and CDR2 SVGAGI. This CDR3 spans 14 amino acids. V dropped 6 bases and J dropped 8 bases, with 19 bases sitting between them. CDR3 sequence: CASSLRPRALGYTF. Here the CDR3 DNA reads TGTGCCAGCAGCCTGCGACCCCGGGCGCTCGGCTACACCTTC.

The rearrangement uses TRBV4-3 and TRBJ2-3; no clear D. V was shortened by 0 bases and J by 4 bases, with 8 bases between the two germline ends. CDR1 is LGHNA, CDR2 YSLEER, per germline. The CDR3 has 14 amino acids. In nucleotides, the CDR3 is TGCGCCAGCAGCCAAGATTTCCCGGCAGATACGCAGTATTTT. This codes for CASSQDFPADTQYF.

This clonotype was seen a few times. This chain connects TRBV4-3 to TRBJ2-7, with D perhaps matching TRBD1 (6 bases). Germline-derived CDR1 and CDR2 are LGHNA and YSLEER. The CDR3 extends over 15 amino acids. Trimming removed 0 bases from V and 3 bases from J, with 12 bases in between. The CDR3: CASSQEGQIIYEQYF. Here the CDR3 DNA reads TGCGCCAGCAGCCAAGAAGGACAGATTATCTACGAGCAGTACTTC.